This TCR beta chain was sequenced during a study of Graves' ophthalmopathy and Graves' hyperthyroidism. This CDR3 has 16 amino acids. Germline V gives CDR1 MNHGY, CDR2 SAAAGT. Trimming left V 4 bases short and J 0 bases short, with 15 bases between. Ophthalmopathy donors' eye disease showed moderate-to-severe activity, CAS of at least 3, NOSPECS of at least 4 and duration under 3 months. General observations from the study: A roughly 81% specificity and about 90% sensitivity were achieved by a 13-signature model that separated ophthalmopathy from stable hyperthyroidism. Ophthalmopathy progression cases were predicted by the model with approximately 70% sensitivity and approximately 76% specificity. The blood repertoire also included most expanded thyroid clonotypes above 0.001 frequency.

This clonotype was seen ten or more times. What it binds is unknown. Beta-chain TCR CDR3 regions were amplified from RNA transcripts. Scientists carried out first-round RT-PCR using HTBI primers and then a second-round multiplex PCR. TCRdb processed the multiplex PCR reads anew with MiXCR; each CDR3 protein has one entry. This sample carries roughly 500,000 distinct CDR3 sequences, about an eighth of them seen once, and the ten largest clones take 9.8%. J is TRBJ1-2 and V is TRBV6-8; D is possibly TRBD1 (5 bases). This sequence was found in a woman aged 25 to 39 with Graves' ophthalmopathy. Sequenced sample: blood. The CDR3 DNA follows: TGTGCCAGCAGTTCCCTTCGAGAGACAGCTAACTATGGCTACACCTTC. Protein product: CASSSLRETANYGYTF.